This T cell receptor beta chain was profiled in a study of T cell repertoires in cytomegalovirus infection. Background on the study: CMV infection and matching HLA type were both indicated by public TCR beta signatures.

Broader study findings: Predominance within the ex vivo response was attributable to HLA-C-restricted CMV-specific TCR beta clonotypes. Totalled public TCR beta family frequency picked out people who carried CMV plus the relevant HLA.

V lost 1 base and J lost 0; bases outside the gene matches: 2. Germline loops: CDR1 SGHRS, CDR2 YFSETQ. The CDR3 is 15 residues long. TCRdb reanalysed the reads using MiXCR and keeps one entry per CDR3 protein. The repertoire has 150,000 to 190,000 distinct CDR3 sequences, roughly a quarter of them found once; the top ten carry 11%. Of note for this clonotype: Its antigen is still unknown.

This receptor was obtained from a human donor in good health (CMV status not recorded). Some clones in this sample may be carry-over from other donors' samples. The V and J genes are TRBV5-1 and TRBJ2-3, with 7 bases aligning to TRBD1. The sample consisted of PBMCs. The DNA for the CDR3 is TGCGCCAGCAGCTTGTGGGACAGCAGCACAGATACGCAGTATTTT. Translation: CASSLWDSSTDTQYF.